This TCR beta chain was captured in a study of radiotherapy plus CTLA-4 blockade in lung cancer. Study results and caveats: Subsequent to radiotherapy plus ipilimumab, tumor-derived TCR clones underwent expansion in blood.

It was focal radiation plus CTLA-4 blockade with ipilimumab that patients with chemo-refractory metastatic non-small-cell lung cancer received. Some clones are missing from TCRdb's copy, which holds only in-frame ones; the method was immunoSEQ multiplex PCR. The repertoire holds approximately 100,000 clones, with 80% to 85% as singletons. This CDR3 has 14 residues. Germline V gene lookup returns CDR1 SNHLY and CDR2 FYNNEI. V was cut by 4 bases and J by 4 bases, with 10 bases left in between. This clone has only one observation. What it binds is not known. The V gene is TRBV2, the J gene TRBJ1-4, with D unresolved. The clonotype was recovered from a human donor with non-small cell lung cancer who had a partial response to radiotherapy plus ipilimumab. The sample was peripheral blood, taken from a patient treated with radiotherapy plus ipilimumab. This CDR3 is CASSAGRLNEKLFF. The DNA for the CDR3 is TGTGCCAGCAGTGCCGGCAGACTTAATGAAAAACTGTTTTTT.